A single sample gave rise to the 21 T cell receptor beta chains below, sequenced in a study of T cell responses to AZD1222 COVID-19 vaccine. Measured with immunoSEQ multiplex PCR; TCRdb has only the in-frame clones, and not every one. The sample holds 150,000 or so clones, approximately 94% seen once. The sample consisted of peripheral blood, taken on day 0 of AZD1222 vaccination. These receptors came from an adult in good health.

V and J are TRBV2 and TRBJ1-1, with D possibly being TRBD1 (5 bases). CDR1 is SNHLY and CDR2 is FYNNEI in the germline V gene. The CDR3 totals 15 residues. V lost 7 bases and J 2 bases, leaving 17 bases between the germline ends. The CDR3 nucleotides are TGTGCCAGCAATCTCGAAAAGGGGATTAACACTGAAGCTTTCTTT. Translated: CASNLEKGINTEAFF.

The chain is built from TRBV25-1 and TRBJ1-2, with a possible D match to TRBD1 (6 bases). The CDR3 has 15 residues. From germline, CDR1 is MGHDK and CDR2 SYGVNS. Trimming left V 1 base short and J 0 bases short, with 9 bases between. The CDR3 DNA follows: TGTGCCAGCAGTGAATGGACAGAATCTAACTATGGCTACACCTTC. It yields the protein CASSEWTESNYGYTF.

The chain employs TRBV6-6 and TRBJ2-4, with 9 bases fitting TRBD1. The V gene end was trimmed by 2 bases and the J gene end by 13 bases; junction bases not matched to a gene: 3. The CDR3 sequence is 12 residues long. Germline V gives CDR1 MNHNY, CDR2 SVGAGI (reference sequence). The CDR3 spells CASSYPGQGQYF. The CDR3 DNA sequence: TGTGCCAGCAGTTACCCCGGACAGGGGCAGTACTTC.

The J gene is TRBJ1-6, the V gene TRBV7-2, with a weak D call TRBD1 (6 bases). The CDR3 totals 13 residues. Germline values: CDR1 SGHTA, CDR2 FQGNSA. Trimming cost V 5 bases and J 9 bases, with 11 bases left between them. CDR3 sequence reads: CASSGDTFSPLHF. CDR3 DNA sequence: TGTGCCAGCAGCGGGGACACATTTTCACCCCTCCACTTT.

A few counts support this clone. The chain combines TRBV19 with TRBJ1-4; unclear D gene. Germline assignment: CDR1 LNHDA and CDR2 SQIVND (reference sequence). Trimming left V 6 bases short and J 0 bases short, with 5 bases between. The CDR3 loop spans 13 amino acids. This chain's CDR3 is CASRPATNEKLFF. Written as DNA, the CDR3 is TGTGCCAGTAGACCCGCAACTAATGAAAAACTGTTTTTT.

This rearrangement joins TRBV12-3 or TRBV12-4 to TRBJ2-1; possible D gene TRBD1, 6 bases. This CDR3 contains 13 residues. The V end was cut by 6 bases, the J end by 3 bases, with 9 bases between. The CDR3 bases are TGTGCCAGCAGGCCGGGACACTACAATGAGCAGTTCTTC. Translation: CASRPGHYNEQFF.

The chain uses TRBV5-5 and TRBJ2-1, with TRBD2 matching over 14 bases. Losses at the gene ends were 4 bases for V and 7 bases for J; bases not matched to a gene: 10. The germline V gene has CDR1 SGHKS and CDR2 YYEKEE (reference sequence). CDR3 size: 17 residues. The CDR3 reads CASSTRGTSGSWNEQFF. The CDR3 region has the DNA TGTGCCAGCAGCACCCGCGGGACTAGCGGGAGTTGGAATGAGCAGTTCTTC. The complete variable domain, with remaining parts taken from reference TRBV5-5 and TRBJ2-1, reads DAGVTQSPTHLIKTRGQQVTLRCSPISGHKSVSWYQQVLGQGPQFIFQYYEKEERGRGNFPDRFSARQFPNYSSELNVNALLLGDSALYLCASSTRGTSGSWNEQFFGPGTRLTVL.

J is TRBJ1-2 and V is TRBV19; TRBD1 aligns across 8 bases. J gave up 4 bases and V 5 bases, and 9 bases lay outside the gene matches. CDR1 is LNHDA, CDR2 SQIVND, per germline (reference sequence). The CDR3 extends over 15 amino acids. CDR3 loop: CASSPSGQATYGYTF. The CDR3 DNA reads as TGTGCCAGTAGTCCCTCGGGACAGGCGACCTATGGCTACACCTTC.

The chain couples TRBV7-2 to TRBJ2-7, with 15 bases fitting TRBD2. Germline CDR1 is SGHTA and CDR2 is FQGNSA. V shed 5 bases, J shed 4 bases, and the junction held 6 bases outside the gene matches. The CDR3 covers 16 residues. CDR3 sequence reads: CASSPPGTSGGYEQYF. The CDR3 DNA follows: TGTGCCAGCAGCCCCCCCGGGACTAGCGGGGGGTACGAGCAGTACTTC.

This clone occurred once. The chain uses TRBV18 and TRBJ1-2, with D perhaps matching TRBD1 (6 bases). The CDR3 spans 15 residues. V dropped 0 bases and J dropped 6 bases, with 14 bases sitting between them. Germline V gene sequence: CDR1 KGHSH, CDR2 LQKENI. The CDR3 DNA reads TGTGCCAGCTCACCACCCCAAGGGGGGGGACATGGCTACACCTTC. It specifies CASSPPQGGGHGYTF.

The rearrangement links TRBV5-1 to TRBJ1-3, with unresolved D. CDR3 size: 17 residues. The V and J ends lost 0 bases and 2 bases respectively, with 15 bases between them. The germline gives CDR1 SGHRS, CDR2 YFSETQ. CDR3 region: CASSLVAGRKTGNTIYF. The CDR3 nucleotides read TGCGCCAGCAGCTTGGTAGCCGGGAGAAAAACTGGAAACACCATATATTTT.

This clone was found a few times. This chain joins TRBV25-1 and TRBJ2-1; D is perhaps TRBD2 (6 bases). The CDR3 consists of 15 residues. The germline V and J ends were trimmed by 3 bases and 4 bases, with 13 bases remaining between them. Germline values: CDR1 MGHDK, CDR2 SYGVNS. The CDR3 loop reads CASSDLGGIYNEQFF. The CDR3 coding sequence is TGTGCCAGCAGTGACTTGGGGGGAATTTACAATGAGCAGTTCTTC.

The chain combines TRBV5-1 with TRBJ2-3, with D unclear. Germline CDR1 and CDR2: SGHRS and YFSETQ. This CDR3 has 12 amino acids. Trimming removed 3 bases at V and 3 bases at J, with 5 bases between. The CDR3 DNA follows: TGCGCCAGCAGCTCCCCGACAGATACGCAGTATTTT. It translates to CASSSPTDTQYF.

The V call is TRBV19, the J call TRBJ2-2, with D perhaps TRBD2 (5 bases). The CDR3 loop spans 14 amino acids. Germline CDR1 is LNHDA and CDR2 is SQIVND (reference sequence). The V end was cut by 5 bases, the J end by 3 bases, with 10 bases between. CDR3 sequence (DNA): TGTGCCAGTAGTGGCGAGAGGGACACCGGGGAGCTGTTTTTT. It codes for CASSGERDTGELFF.

The chain links TRBV6-5 to TRBJ1-2; 10 nucleotides agree with TRBD1. From germline, CDR1 is MNHEY and CDR2 SVGAGI. V lost 3 bases and J lost 8; bases outside the gene matches: 12. This CDR3 has 16 amino acids. CDR3 region: CASSYRDRGSKGGYTF. The CDR3 DNA reads as TGTGCCAGCAGTTATAGGGACAGGGGCTCGAAGGGCGGCTACACCTTC.

The chain recombines TRBV7-9 with TRBJ1-6; maybe TRBD1 (6 bases). The V gene lost 4 bases and the J gene lost 9 bases, with 10 bases spanning the gap. This CDR3 is 13 amino acids long. Germline CDR1 and CDR2: SEHNR and FQNEAQ (reference sequence). CDR3 nucleotides: TGTGCCAGCAGCTCATCAGGGGTTTCACCCCTCCACTTT. This codes for CASSSSGVSPLHF.

The chain is built from TRBV7-3 and TRBJ1-1; D uncertain. From germline, CDR1 is SGHTA and CDR2 FQGTGA. The V gene lost 0 bases and the J gene lost 1 base, with 3 bases spanning the gap. This CDR3 is 13 amino acids long. Written as DNA, the CDR3 is TGTGCCAGCAGCTTAACAGAGAACACTGAAGCTTTCTTT. Translating it yields CASSLTENTEAFF. Full variable domain (rest looked up from reference TRBV7-3 and TRBJ1-1): GAGVSQTPSNKVTEKGKYVELRCDPISGHTALYWYRQSLGQGPEFLIYFQGTGAADDSGLPNDRFFAVRPEGSVSTLKIQRTERGDSAVYLCASSLTENTEAFFGQGTRLTVV.

This sequence joins TRBV27 and TRBJ1-2, with D uncertain. Trimming cost V 1 base and J 3 bases, with 12 bases left between them. This CDR3 has 15 residues. Germline values: CDR1 MNHEY, CDR2 SMNVEV (reference sequence). Here the CDR3 reads CASSLFRGSDYGYTF. In DNA form, the CDR3 reads TGTGCCAGCAGTTTATTTCGGGGTAGTGACTATGGCTACACCTTC.

The J gene is TRBJ2-1, the V gene TRBV18; the D is unclear. The CDR3 extends over 14 amino acids. Per germline, CDR1 KGHSH and CDR2 LQKENI. The V and J ends lost 4 bases and 8 bases respectively, with 15 bases between them. DNA for the CDR3: TGTGCCAGCTCACTGACGGACCGGGTGGATGAGCAGTTCTTC. It encodes CASSLTDRVDEQFF.

The chain uses TRBV19 and TRBJ2-1, with 7 nucleotides matching TRBD1. Germline V gives CDR1 LNHDA, CDR2 SQIVND (reference sequence). This CDR3 is 15 amino acids long. Losses at the gene ends were 5 bases for V and 9 bases for J; bases not matched to a gene: 13. The DNA of the CDR3 is TGTGCCAGTAGTCATATGGGGTCAGGGGGTGGTGAGCAGTTCTTC. Protein product: CASSHMGSGGGEQFF. The full variable domain, rest sourced from reference TRBV19 and TRBJ2-1, is DGGITQSPKYLFRKEGQNVTLSCEQNLNHDAMYWYRQDPGQGLRLIYYSQIVNDFQKGDIAEGYSVSREKKESFPLTVTSAQKNPTAFYLCASSHMGSGGGEQFFGPGTRLTVL.

The J gene is TRBJ1-1, the V gene TRBV7-9, with D perhaps TRBD1 (5 bases). Looked up from germline, CDR1 is SEHNR and CDR2 is FQNEAQ (reference sequence). The CDR3 length is 13 residues. Trimming removed 6 bases at V and 0 bases at J, with 8 bases between. This CDR3 reads CASRGPLNTEAFF. For the CDR3, the DNA is TGTGCCAGCAGGGGACCGCTGAACACTGAAGCTTTCTTT.